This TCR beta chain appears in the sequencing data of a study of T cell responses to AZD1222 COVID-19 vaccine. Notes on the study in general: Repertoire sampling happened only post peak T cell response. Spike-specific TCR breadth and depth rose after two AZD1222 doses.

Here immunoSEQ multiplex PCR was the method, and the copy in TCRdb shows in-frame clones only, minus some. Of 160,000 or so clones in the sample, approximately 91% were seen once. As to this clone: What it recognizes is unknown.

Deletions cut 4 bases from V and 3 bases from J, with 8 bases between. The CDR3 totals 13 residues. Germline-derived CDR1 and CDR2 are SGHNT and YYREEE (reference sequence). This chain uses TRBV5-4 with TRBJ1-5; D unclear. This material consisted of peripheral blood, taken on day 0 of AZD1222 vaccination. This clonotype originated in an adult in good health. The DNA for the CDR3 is TGTGCCAGCAGCCCGGGTTTCAATCAGCCCCAGCATTTT. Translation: CASSPGFNQPQHF.